This passage covers 5 T cell receptor beta chains from one sample sequenced in a study of blood T cells in healthy people across ages. The authors ran a second PCR of 7 to 11 cycles using a sample-barcoded 5' primer and a J-beta primer mix. TCRdb called the 5' RACE reads again in MiXCR, with one record for every CDR3 protein. The sample has roughly 410,000 distinct CDR3 sequences; approximately 51% are singletons. The sample consisted of blood. All receptors come from a man in his sixties in good health.

CDR3 in DNA: TGTGCCAGCAGTTACTCGAGAATCCAAGAGACCCAGTACTTC. Residues: CASSYSRIQETQYF. The chain couples TRBV6-6 to TRBJ2-5; D gene unclear. With 0 bases removed from V and 1 base from J, the gap between germline ends came to 6 bases. Per germline, CDR1 MNHNY and CDR2 SVGAGI (reference sequence). The CDR3 totals 14 residues.

The DNA for the CDR3 is TGCAGTGCTCCCGGGGGAACAGATACGCAGTATTTT. The encoded protein is CSAPGGTDTQYF. The genes are TRBV20-1 and TRBJ2-3; TRBD2 is a possible D gene (6 bases). The CDR3 consists of 12 residues. CDR1 is DFQATT and CDR2 is SNEGSKA in the germline V gene (reference sequence). V was clipped by 5 bases and J by 3 bases, with 9 bases between them.

The rearrangement joins TRBV11-2 to TRBJ2-5; perhaps D is TRBD1 or TRBD2 (6 bases each). Trimming took 0 bases from V and 13 from J, leaving 12 bases between them. Per the germline V gene, CDR1 is SGHAT and CDR2 is FQNNGV. The CDR3 has 12 residues. The DNA for the CDR3 is TGTGCCAGCAGCTTAGAGCCCAGGGGAGGGTACTTC. This gives the protein CASSLEPRGGYF.

As concerns this clonotype: This clone may be a read error of a much larger clone one base away. The chain couples TRBV5-1 to TRBJ2-1; tentatively, D is TRBD2 (6 bases). The DNA matches TRBJ2-7 better at its end, which makes the J call doubtful. Germline loops: CDR1 SGHRS, CDR2 YFSETQ. This CDR3 has 16 amino acids. CDR3 bases: TGCGCCAGCAGCTCCAATAGACTAGTAAGAGGGAATGAGCAGTACTTC. As protein: CASSSNRLVRGNEQYF.

This clonotype was picked up one time. The genes are TRBV5-6 and TRBJ2-7; D not certain. Trimming took off 1 base at V and 7 bases at J, with 9 bases between the two ends. The V gene's germline CDR1 is SGHDT and CDR2 YYEEEE. The length of the CDR3 is 12 residues. The CDR3 sequence: CASSLHTREQYF. For the CDR3, the DNA is TGTGCCAGCAGCTTGCACACCCGGGAGCAGTACTTC.